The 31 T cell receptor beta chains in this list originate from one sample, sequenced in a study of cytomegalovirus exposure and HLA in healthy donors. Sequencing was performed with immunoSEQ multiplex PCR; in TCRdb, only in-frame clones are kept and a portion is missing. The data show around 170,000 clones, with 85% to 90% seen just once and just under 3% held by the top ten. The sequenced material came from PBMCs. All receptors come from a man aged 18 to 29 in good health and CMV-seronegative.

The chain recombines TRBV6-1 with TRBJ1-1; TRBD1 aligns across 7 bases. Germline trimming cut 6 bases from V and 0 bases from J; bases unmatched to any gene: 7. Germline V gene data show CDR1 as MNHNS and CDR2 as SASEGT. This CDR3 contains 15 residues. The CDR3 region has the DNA TGTGCCAGCAGCCCCAAGACAGGGATGAACACTGAAGCTTTCTTT. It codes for CASSPKTGMNTEAFF.

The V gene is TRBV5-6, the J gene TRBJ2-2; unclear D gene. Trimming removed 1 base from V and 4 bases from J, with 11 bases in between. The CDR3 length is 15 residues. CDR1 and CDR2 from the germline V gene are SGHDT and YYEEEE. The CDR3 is CASSLLSLSTGELFF. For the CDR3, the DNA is TGTGCCAGCAGCTTGTTAAGTCTGAGCACCGGGGAGCTGTTTTTT.

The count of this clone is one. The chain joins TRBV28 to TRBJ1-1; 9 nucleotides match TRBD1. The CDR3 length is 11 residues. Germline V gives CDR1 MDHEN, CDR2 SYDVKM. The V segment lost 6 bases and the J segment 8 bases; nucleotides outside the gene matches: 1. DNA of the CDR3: TGTGCCAGCAGGACAGGGGGAGAAGCTTTCTTT. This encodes CASRTGGEAFF.

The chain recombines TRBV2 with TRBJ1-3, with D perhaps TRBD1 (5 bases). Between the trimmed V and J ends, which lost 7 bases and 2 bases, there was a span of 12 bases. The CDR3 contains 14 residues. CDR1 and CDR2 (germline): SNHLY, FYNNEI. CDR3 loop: CASTTGLTGNTIYF. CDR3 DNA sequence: TGTGCCAGCACCACGGGACTTACTGGAAACACCATATATTTT.

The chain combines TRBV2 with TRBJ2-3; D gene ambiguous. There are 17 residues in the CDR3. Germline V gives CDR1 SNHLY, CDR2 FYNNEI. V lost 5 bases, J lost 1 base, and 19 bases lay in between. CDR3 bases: TGTGCCAGCAGTCTCATTGTAATCACGGAGCGCACAGATACGCAGTATTTT. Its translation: CASSLIVITERTDTQYF.

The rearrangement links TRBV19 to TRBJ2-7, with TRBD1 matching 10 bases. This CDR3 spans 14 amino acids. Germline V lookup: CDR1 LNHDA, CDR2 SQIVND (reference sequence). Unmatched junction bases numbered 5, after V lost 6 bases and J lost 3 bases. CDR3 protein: CASRSGTGDYEQYF. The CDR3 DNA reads TGTGCCAGTAGGTCCGGGACAGGGGACTACGAGCAGTACTTC.

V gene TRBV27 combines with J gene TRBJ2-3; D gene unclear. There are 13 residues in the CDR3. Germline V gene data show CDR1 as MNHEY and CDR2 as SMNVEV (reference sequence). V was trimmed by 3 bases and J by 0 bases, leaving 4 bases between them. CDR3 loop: CASSFRSTDTQYF. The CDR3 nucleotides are TGTGCCAGCAGTTTTCGGAGCACAGATACGCAGTATTTT.

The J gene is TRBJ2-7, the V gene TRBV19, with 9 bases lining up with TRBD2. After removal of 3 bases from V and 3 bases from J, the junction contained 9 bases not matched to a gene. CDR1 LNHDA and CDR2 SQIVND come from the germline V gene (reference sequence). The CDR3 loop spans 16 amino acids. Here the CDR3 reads CASSIPGSSGSYEQYF. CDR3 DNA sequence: TGTGCCAGTAGTATCCCGGGCAGTAGCGGGAGCTACGAGCAGTACTTC.

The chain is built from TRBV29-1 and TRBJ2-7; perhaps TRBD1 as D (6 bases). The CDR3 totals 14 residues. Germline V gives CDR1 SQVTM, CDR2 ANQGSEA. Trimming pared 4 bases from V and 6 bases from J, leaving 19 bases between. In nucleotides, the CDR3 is TGCAGCGTTGTAGTGGGGGCAAGCGGACGCGAGCAGTACTTC. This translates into CSVVVGASGREQYF.

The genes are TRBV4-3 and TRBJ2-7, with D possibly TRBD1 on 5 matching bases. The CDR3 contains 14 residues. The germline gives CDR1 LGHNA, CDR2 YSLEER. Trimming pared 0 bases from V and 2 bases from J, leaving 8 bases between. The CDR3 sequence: CASSQEQATYEQYF. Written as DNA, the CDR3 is TGCGCCAGCAGCCAAGAACAGGCTACCTACGAGCAGTACTTC.

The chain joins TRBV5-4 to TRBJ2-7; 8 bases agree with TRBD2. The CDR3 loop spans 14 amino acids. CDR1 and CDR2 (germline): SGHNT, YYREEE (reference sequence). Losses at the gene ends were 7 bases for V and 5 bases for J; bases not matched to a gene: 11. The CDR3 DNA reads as TGTGCCAGCTCCCGGGGGGGCTCTGAGAACGAGCAGTACTTC. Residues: CASSRGGSENEQYF.

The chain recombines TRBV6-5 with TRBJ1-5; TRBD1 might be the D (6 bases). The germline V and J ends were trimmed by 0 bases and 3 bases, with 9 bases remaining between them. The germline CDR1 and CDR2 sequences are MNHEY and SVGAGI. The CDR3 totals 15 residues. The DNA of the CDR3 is TGTGCCAGCAGTTACTCATGGACAGCCAATCAGCCCCAGCATTTT. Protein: CASSYSWTANQPQHF.

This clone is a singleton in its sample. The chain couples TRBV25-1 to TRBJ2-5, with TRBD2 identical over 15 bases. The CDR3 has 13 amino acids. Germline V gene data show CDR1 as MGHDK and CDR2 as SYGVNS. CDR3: CASGLAGGETQYF. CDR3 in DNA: TGTGCGTCGGGACTAGCGGGAGGAGAGACCCAGTACTTC.

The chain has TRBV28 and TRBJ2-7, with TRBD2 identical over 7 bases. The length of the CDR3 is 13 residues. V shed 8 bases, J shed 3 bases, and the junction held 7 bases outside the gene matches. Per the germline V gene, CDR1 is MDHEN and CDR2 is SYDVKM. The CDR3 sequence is CASEGTGGYEQYF. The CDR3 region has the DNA TGTGCCAGCGAGGGGACGGGGGGCTACGAGCAGTACTTC.

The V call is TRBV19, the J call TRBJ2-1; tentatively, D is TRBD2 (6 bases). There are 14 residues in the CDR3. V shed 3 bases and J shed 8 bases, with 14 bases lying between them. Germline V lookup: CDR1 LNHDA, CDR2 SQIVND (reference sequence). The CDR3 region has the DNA TGTGCCAGTAGTATGGGATTCGCGGGATATGAGCAGTTCTTC. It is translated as CASSMGFAGYEQFF.

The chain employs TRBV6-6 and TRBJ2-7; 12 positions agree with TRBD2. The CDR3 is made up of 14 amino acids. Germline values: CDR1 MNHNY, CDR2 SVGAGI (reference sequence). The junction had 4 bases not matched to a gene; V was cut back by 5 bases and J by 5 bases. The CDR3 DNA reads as TGTGCCAGCAGTCAACTAGCGGGAGGACACGAGCAGTACTTC. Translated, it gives CASSQLAGGHEQYF.

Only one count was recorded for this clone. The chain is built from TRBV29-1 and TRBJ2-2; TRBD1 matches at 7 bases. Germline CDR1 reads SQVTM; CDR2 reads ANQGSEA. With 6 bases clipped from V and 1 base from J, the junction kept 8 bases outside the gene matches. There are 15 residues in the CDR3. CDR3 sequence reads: CSVKSRQGNTGELFF. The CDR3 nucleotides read TGCAGCGTCAAGTCGAGACAGGGGAACACCGGGGAGCTGTTTTTT.

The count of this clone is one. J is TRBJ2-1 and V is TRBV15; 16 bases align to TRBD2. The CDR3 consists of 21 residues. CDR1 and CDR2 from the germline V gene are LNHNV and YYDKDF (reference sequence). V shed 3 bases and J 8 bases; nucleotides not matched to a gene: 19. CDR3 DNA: TGTGCCACCAGCAGGGCTTACGGGACTAGCGGGAGGGCCTCGATCGGCCATGAGCAGTTCTTC. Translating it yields CATSRAYGTSGRASIGHEQFF. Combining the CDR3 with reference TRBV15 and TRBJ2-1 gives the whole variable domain DAMVIQNPRYQVTQFGKPVTLSCSQTLNHNVMYWYQQKSSQAPKLLFHYYDKDFNNEADTPDNFQSRRPNTSFCFLDIRSPGLGDTAMYLCATSRAYGTSGRASIGHEQFFGPGTRLTVL.

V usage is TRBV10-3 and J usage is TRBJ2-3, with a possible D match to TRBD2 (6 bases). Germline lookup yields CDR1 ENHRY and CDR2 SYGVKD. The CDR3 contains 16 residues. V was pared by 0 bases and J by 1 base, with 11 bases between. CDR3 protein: CAISESGGVGTDTQYF. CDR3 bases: TGTGCCATCAGTGAGTCGGGGGGAGTTGGCACAGATACGCAGTATTTT.

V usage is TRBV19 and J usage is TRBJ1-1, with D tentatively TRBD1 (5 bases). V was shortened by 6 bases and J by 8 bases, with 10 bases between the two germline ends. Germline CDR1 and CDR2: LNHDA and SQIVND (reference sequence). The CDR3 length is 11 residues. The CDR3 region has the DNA TGTGCCAGTAGGTTGGGGCAGGAAGCTTTCTTT. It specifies CASRLGQEAFF.

CDR3 residues: CASSFQRQGTDTQYF. Written as DNA, the CDR3 is TGTGCCAGCAGTTTTCAGAGACAGGGCACAGATACGCAGTATTTT. This chain uses TRBV27 with TRBJ2-3; TRBD1 is a possible D gene (6 bases). Trimming shortened V by 3 bases and J by 1 base, and 11 bases separated the two germline ends. CDR3 size: 15 residues. Germline V gene data show CDR1 as MNHEY and CDR2 as SMNVEV (reference sequence).

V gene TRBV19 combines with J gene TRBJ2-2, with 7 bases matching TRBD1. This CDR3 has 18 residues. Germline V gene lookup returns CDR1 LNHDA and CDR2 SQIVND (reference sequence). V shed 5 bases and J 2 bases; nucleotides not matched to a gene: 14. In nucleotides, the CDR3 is TGTGCCAGTAGTGGAGATGGGGCAGACAGGGCAAACACCGGGGAGCTGTTTTTT. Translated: CASSGDGADRANTGELFF.

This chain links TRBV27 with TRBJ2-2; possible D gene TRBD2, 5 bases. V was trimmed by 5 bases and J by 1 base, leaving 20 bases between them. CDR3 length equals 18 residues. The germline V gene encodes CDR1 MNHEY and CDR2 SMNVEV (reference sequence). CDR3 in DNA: TGTGCCAGCAGTCTAACCCACGCAAGAGCGGAGAACACCGGGGAGCTGTTTTTT. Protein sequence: CASSLTHARAENTGELFF.

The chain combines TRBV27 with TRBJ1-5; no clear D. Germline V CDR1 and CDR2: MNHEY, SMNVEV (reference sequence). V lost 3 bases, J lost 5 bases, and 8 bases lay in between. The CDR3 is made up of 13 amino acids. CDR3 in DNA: TGTGCCAGCAGTTTCGTGCGGGATCAGCCCCAGCATTTT. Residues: CASSFVRDQPQHF.

Here the CDR3 DNA reads TGTGCCAGCAGCCAACAGGGCTCATCGAATGAAAAACTGTTTTTT. It codes for CASSQQGSSNEKLFF. The gene calls are TRBV5-6 and TRBJ1-4, with D possibly matching TRBD1 (6 bases). Germline-derived CDR1 and CDR2 are SGHDT and YYEEEE. The V end was cut by 4 bases, the J end by 5 bases, with 15 bases between. This CDR3 comprises 15 residues.

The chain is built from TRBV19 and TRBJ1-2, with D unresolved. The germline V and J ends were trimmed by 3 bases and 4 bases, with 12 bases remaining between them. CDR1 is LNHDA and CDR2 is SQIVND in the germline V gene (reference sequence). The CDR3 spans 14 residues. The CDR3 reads CASSIPPESYGYTF. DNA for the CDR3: TGTGCCAGTAGTATCCCTCCGGAGAGCTATGGCTACACCTTC.

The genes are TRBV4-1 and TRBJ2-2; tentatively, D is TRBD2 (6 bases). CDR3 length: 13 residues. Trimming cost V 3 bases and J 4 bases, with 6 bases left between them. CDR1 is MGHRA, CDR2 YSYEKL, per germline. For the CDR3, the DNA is TGCGCCAGCAGCCAGGGGGGCACCGGGGAGCTGTTTTTT. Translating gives CASSQGGTGELFF.

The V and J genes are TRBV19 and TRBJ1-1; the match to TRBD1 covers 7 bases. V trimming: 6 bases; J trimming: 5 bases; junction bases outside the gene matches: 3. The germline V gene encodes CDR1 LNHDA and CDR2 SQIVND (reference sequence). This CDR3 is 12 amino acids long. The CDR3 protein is CASRQQGTEAFF. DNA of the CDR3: TGTGCCAGTAGGCAACAGGGGACTGAAGCTTTCTTT. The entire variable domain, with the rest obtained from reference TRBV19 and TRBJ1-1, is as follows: DGGITQSPKYLFRKEGQNVTLSCEQNLNHDAMYWYRQDPGQGLRLIYYSQIVNDFQKGDIAEGYSVSREKKESFPLTVTSAQKNPTAFYLCASRQQGTEAFFGQGTRLTVV.

The CDR3 DNA is TGTGCCAGCAGCGCACACAGGGGGAACACTGAAGCTTTCTTT. Protein: CASSAHRGNTEAFF. This chain connects TRBV7-2 to TRBJ1-1; the match to TRBD1 covers 7 bases. V lost 5 bases and J lost 1; bases outside the gene matches: 4. CDR3 size: 14 residues. In germline, CDR1 is SGHTA, CDR2 FQGNSA.

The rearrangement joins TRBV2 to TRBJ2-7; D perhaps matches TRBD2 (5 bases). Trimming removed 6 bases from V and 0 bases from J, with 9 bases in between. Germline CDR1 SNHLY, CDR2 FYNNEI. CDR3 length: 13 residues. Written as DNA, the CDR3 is TGTGCCAGCAGGAGCGGAGACTCCTACGAGCAGTACGTC. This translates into CASRSGDSYEQYV.

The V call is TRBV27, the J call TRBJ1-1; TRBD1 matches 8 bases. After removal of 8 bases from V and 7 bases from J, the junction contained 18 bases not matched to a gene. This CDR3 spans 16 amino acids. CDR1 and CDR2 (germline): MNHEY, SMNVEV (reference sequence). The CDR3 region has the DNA TGTGCCAGCGGATCCAGGGGGCAAGTGTTCCGAGATGAAGCTTTCTTT. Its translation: CASGSRGQVFRDEAFF.